These 4 T cell receptor beta chains were all obtained from the same sample, sequenced in a study of T cells in localized non-small cell lung cancer. Here immunoSEQ multiplex PCR was the method, and the copy in TCRdb shows in-frame clones only, minus some. The profile shows around 5,000 clones, less than 40% of them singletons. The sequencing used lung tumor tissue, collected before any cancer treatment. Source of these receptors: a male donor aged 60 or over with stage I squamous cell lung carcinoma.

V gene TRBV9 combines with J gene TRBJ1-6; 7 bases are a match to TRBD1. V shed 7 bases, J shed 11 bases, and the junction held 9 bases outside the gene matches. Germline V gene sequence: CDR1 SGDLS, CDR2 YYNGEE. The CDR3 spans 13 residues. The CDR3 loop is CASSQGQETPLHF. The DNA of the CDR3 is TGTGCCAGCTCACAGGGGCAGGAGACACCCCTCCACTTT.

The CDR3 loop is CASSPRGGGGSEAFF. CDR3 sequence (DNA): TGTGCCAGCAGCCCCCGTGGGGGGGGTGGGTCTGAAGCTTTCTTT. This sequence joins TRBV7-7 and TRBJ1-1; TRBD1 might be the D (5 bases). The CDR3 length is 15 residues. In germline, CDR1 is SSHAT, CDR2 FNYEAQ (reference sequence). V gave up 5 bases and J gave up 6 bases, with 19 bases separating them.

This clone has just one count. The chain recombines TRBV19 with TRBJ2-2; D may be TRBD1 (6 bases). The CDR3 loop spans 14 amino acids. Trimming removed 7 bases at V and 4 bases at J, with 13 bases between. Germline CDR1 LNHDA, CDR2 SQIVND (reference sequence). The CDR3 coding sequence is TGTGCCAGTAATCCAACAGGGAGCACCGGGGAGCTGTTTTTT. Amino acid sequence: CASNPTGSTGELFF.

This clone was counted a few times. The J gene is TRBJ1-4, the V gene TRBV6-7; D unresolved. TRBV6-7 is placed among ORFs of uncertain function. V gave up 0 bases and J gave up 11 bases, with 4 bases separating them. This CDR3 spans 11 amino acids. CDR3 in DNA: TGTGCCAGCAGTTACTCCCGGAAACTGTTTTTT. Translation gives CASSYSRKLFF.